The rows below give T cell receptor beta chains drawn from one sample of a study of a mutant IDH1 vaccine in newly diagnosed glioma. Here immunoSEQ multiplex PCR was the method, and the copy in TCRdb shows in-frame clones only, minus some. The table shows approximately 41,000 clones, with roughly nine tenths occurring only once. Their specific antigens are unknown. Sequenced material: PBMCs, taken from a glioma patient whose treatment included an IDH1 peptide vaccine. These receptors were taken from a man in his forties with glioma. The CDR3 runs from the conserved cysteine through the conserved F or W. Each record gives: V gene, D gene, J gene, clone size, CDR3 protein, CDR3 DNA. The D gene is left open where the match is weak. Clone size is shown for a subset of rows, as once, few, many or a class of expanded clone.

v_call: TRBV2
d_call: .
j_call: TRBJ1-3
clone_size: .
cdr3_aa: CASSSRDGTSGNTIYF
cdr3_nt: TGTGCCAGCAGTTCACGGGACGGAACCTCTGGAAACACCATATATTTT

v_call: TRBV7-2
d_call: TRBD2
j_call: TRBJ2-1
clone_size: .
cdr3_aa: CASSLVGGPMFNEQFF
cdr3_nt: TGTGCCAGCAGCCTGGTGGGAGGGCCTATGTTCAATGAGCAGTTCTTC

v_call: TRBV11-3
d_call: .
j_call: TRBJ1-1
clone_size: .
cdr3_aa: CASSPGLGDDTEAFF
cdr3_nt: TGTGCCAGCAGCCCCGGTTTGGGGGATGACACTGAAGCTTTCTTT

v_call: TRBV7-7
d_call: .
j_call: TRBJ2-1
clone_size: .
cdr3_aa: CASSLVGAPYNEQFF
cdr3_nt: TGTGCTAGCAGCTTAGTAGGCGCCCCTTACAATGAGCAGTTCTTC

v_call: TRBV12-5
d_call: .
j_call: TRBJ2-1
clone_size: .
cdr3_aa: CASGLVLSRGSYNEQFF
cdr3_nt: TGTGCTAGTGGTTTGGTACTAAGCCGGGGCTCCTACAATGAGCAGTTCTTC

v_call: TRBV4-3
d_call: TRBD2
j_call: TRBJ2-5
clone_size: once
cdr3_aa: CASSQDGAGTQETQYF
cdr3_nt: TGCGCCAGCAGCCAAGATGGAGCGGGAACTCAAGAGACCCAGTACTTC

v_call: TRBV29-1
d_call: .
j_call: TRBJ2-3
clone_size: .
cdr3_aa: CSVSKGTQYF
cdr3_nt: TGCAGCGTCTCGAAGGGGACGCAGTATTTT

v_call: TRBV7-9
d_call: .
j_call: TRBJ2-7
clone_size: .
cdr3_aa: CASSPRGLSYEQYF
cdr3_nt: TGTGCCAGCAGCCCGAGGGGTCTTTCCTACGAGCAGTACTTC

v_call: TRBV5-4
d_call: .
j_call: TRBJ1-2
clone_size: .
cdr3_aa: CASRSLGTQANYGYTF
cdr3_nt: TGTGCCAGCCGGAGCCTTGGGACCCAAGCTAACTATGGCTACACCTTC

v_call: TRBV29-1
d_call: .
j_call: TRBJ2-7
clone_size: .
cdr3_aa: CSVGTNPYEQYF
cdr3_nt: TGCAGCGTTGGGACTAACCCCTACGAGCAGTACTTC

v_call: TRBV2
d_call: .
j_call: TRBJ1-3
clone_size: .
cdr3_aa: CASGRSSRSGNTIYF
cdr3_nt: TGTGCCAGCGGCCGGTCGTCCAGGTCAGGAAACACCATATATTTT

v_call: TRBV4-2
d_call: TRBD2
j_call: TRBJ2-2
clone_size: .
cdr3_aa: CASSLTSDNTGELFF
cdr3_nt: TGTGCCAGCAGCCTTACTAGCGACAACACCGGGGAGCTGTTTTTT

v_call: TRBV10-1
d_call: .
j_call: TRBJ2-4
clone_size: .
cdr3_aa: CASSELVRAKNIQYF
cdr3_nt: TGCGCCAGCAGTGAATTGGTGAGGGCCAAAAACATTCAGTACTTC

v_call: TRBV19
d_call: TRBD1
j_call: TRBJ2-4
clone_size: .
cdr3_aa: CASSTLGQVGIQYF
cdr3_nt: TGTGCCAGTAGTACTCTCGGACAGGTTGGCATTCAGTACTTC

v_call: TRBV5-1
d_call: TRBD1
j_call: TRBJ2-7
clone_size: .
cdr3_aa: CASKKGGEWNEQYF
cdr3_nt: TGCGCCAGCAAGAAAGGGGGCGAGTGGAACGAGCAGTACTTC

v_call: TRBV19
d_call: .
j_call: TRBJ1-1
clone_size: .
cdr3_aa: CASSINVQNTEAFF
cdr3_nt: TGTGCCAGTAGTATTAACGTTCAGAACACTGAAGCTTTCTTT

v_call: TRBV7-8
d_call: .
j_call: TRBJ1-3
clone_size: .
cdr3_aa: CASSLGPGTGNTIYF
cdr3_nt: TGTGCCAGCAGCTTAGGTCCAGGAACTGGAAACACCATATATTTT

v_call: TRBV7-2
d_call: .
j_call: TRBJ2-7
clone_size: .
cdr3_aa: CASSLEARATYEQYF
cdr3_nt: TGTGCCAGCAGCTTAGAGGCCAGGGCTACCTACGAGCAGTACTTC

v_call: TRBV27
d_call: .
j_call: TRBJ2-5
clone_size: .
cdr3_aa: CASSQQGGAQYF
cdr3_nt: TGTGCCAGCAGTCAGCAGGGGGGGGCCCAGTACTTC

v_call: TRBV28
d_call: .
j_call: TRBJ1-1
clone_size: .
cdr3_aa: CASIERVNTEAFF
cdr3_nt: TGTGCCAGCATTGAAAGGGTGAACACTGAAGCTTTCTTT

v_call: TRBV7-8
d_call: .
j_call: TRBJ1-1
clone_size: few
cdr3_aa: CASSTRQRMEAFF
cdr3_nt: TGTGCCAGCAGCACACGACAGAGGATGGAAGCTTTCTTT

v_call: TRBV28
d_call: .
j_call: TRBJ1-5
clone_size: .
cdr3_aa: CASSFILGDQPQHF
cdr3_nt: TGTGCCAGCAGTTTTATCCTCGGGGATCAGCCCCAGCATTTT

v_call: TRBV27
d_call: .
j_call: TRBJ1-1
clone_size: .
cdr3_aa: CASSLSLRLSTEAFF
cdr3_nt: TGTGCCAGCAGTTTGTCGTTGCGATTGTCCACTGAAGCTTTCTTT

v_call: TRBV9
d_call: .
j_call: TRBJ2-2
clone_size: .
cdr3_aa: CASSVVGGSNTGELFF
cdr3_nt: TGTGCCAGCAGCGTAGTTGGGGGCTCAAACACCGGGGAGCTGTTTTTT

v_call: TRBV28
d_call: .
j_call: TRBJ2-7
clone_size: .
cdr3_aa: CASKTDTVKQYF
cdr3_nt: TGTGCCAGCAAAACGGACACGGTAAAACAGTACTTC

v_call: TRBV7-7
d_call: .
j_call: TRBJ2-1
clone_size: once
cdr3_aa: CASSPSPGYEQFF
cdr3_nt: TGTGCCAGCAGCCCCTCCCCAGGGTATGAGCAGTTCTTC

v_call: TRBV5-4
d_call: TRBD2
j_call: TRBJ2-2
clone_size: .
cdr3_aa: CASSSVRLSSGDTGELFF
cdr3_nt: TGTGCCAGCAGCTCAGTCAGGCTGTCTAGCGGGGACACCGGGGAGCTGTTTTTT

v_call: TRBV7-3
d_call: TRBD2
j_call: TRBJ2-1
clone_size: .
cdr3_aa: CASAVSGMNNEQFF
cdr3_nt: TGTGCCAGCGCCGTTAGCGGGATGAACAATGAGCAGTTCTTC

v_call: TRBV5-1
d_call: TRBD2
j_call: TRBJ2-7
clone_size: .
cdr3_aa: CASSPASGTNYEQYF
cdr3_nt: TGCGCCAGCAGCCCCGCTAGCGGGACTAACTACGAGCAGTACTTC

v_call: TRBV9
d_call: .
j_call: TRBJ2-7
clone_size: .
cdr3_aa: CASSVGMHSYEQYF
cdr3_nt: TGTGCCAGCAGCGTAGGAATGCACTCCTACGAGCAGTACTTC

v_call: TRBV9
d_call: TRBD2
j_call: TRBJ2-1
clone_size: .
cdr3_aa: CASRSTSGGYNEQFF
cdr3_nt: TGTGCCAGCAGGAGTACTAGCGGGGGCTACAATGAGCAGTTCTTC

v_call: TRBV4-3
d_call: .
j_call: TRBJ2-7
clone_size: .
cdr3_aa: CASSQDAGLGYSEQYF
cdr3_nt: TGCGCCAGCAGCCAAGACGCGGGACTGGGATACTCCGAGCAGTACTTC

v_call: TRBV6-1
d_call: .
j_call: TRBJ1-5
clone_size: .
cdr3_aa: CASSEWLSVNQPQHF
cdr3_nt: TGTGCCAGCAGTGAATGGCTTTCGGTAAATCAGCCCCAGCATTTT

v_call: TRBV30
d_call: TRBD2
j_call: TRBJ2-3
clone_size: .
cdr3_aa: CAWIAAGLAGGPPDTQYF
cdr3_nt: TGTGCCTGGATAGCCGCGGGACTAGCGGGGGGGCCCCCAGATACGCAGTATTTT

v_call: TRBV2
d_call: .
j_call: TRBJ2-2
clone_size: .
cdr3_aa: CASNRVAAGELFF
cdr3_nt: TGTGCCAGCAACAGGGTTGCGGCCGGGGAGCTGTTTTTT

v_call: TRBV27
d_call: .
j_call: TRBJ2-1
clone_size: .
cdr3_aa: CASSWAPGARQFF
cdr3_nt: TGTGCCAGCAGTTGGGCCCCCGGGGCCAGGCAGTTCTTC

v_call: TRBV7-8
d_call: TRBD2
j_call: TRBJ2-3
clone_size: .
cdr3_aa: CASSRTSGGLSTDTQYF
cdr3_nt: TGTGCCAGCAGTCGGACTAGCGGGGGCCTGAGCACAGATACGCAGTATTTT

v_call: TRBV6-5
d_call: .
j_call: TRBJ2-3
clone_size: .
cdr3_aa: CASRPRGITDTQYF
cdr3_nt: TGTGCCAGCAGACCACGGGGTATCACAGATACGCAGTATTTT

v_call: TRBV7-8
d_call: TRBD1
j_call: TRBJ1-2
clone_size: .
cdr3_aa: CASSQRDRGWDGYTF
cdr3_nt: TGTGCCAGCAGCCAGAGGGACAGGGGATGGGATGGCTACACCTTC

v_call: TRBV28
d_call: .
j_call: TRBJ1-4
clone_size: medium-sized
cdr3_aa: CATRRRRANEKLFF
cdr3_nt: TGTGCCACGAGGAGGAGAAGGGCTAATGAAAAACTGTTTTTT

v_call: TRBV29-1
d_call: TRBD1
j_call: TRBJ2-5
clone_size: .
cdr3_aa: CSVAGTGQETQYF
cdr3_nt: TGCAGCGTTGCCGGGACAGGGCAAGAGACCCAGTACTTC

v_call: TRBV5-1
d_call: .
j_call: TRBJ1-1
clone_size: .
cdr3_aa: CASSRTANEAFF
cdr3_nt: TGCGCCAGCTCAAGGACGGCGAATGAAGCTTTCTTT

v_call: TRBV6-5
d_call: TRBD1
j_call: TRBJ1-2
clone_size: few
cdr3_aa: CASRRQGGYTF
cdr3_nt: TGTGCCAGCAGGCGACAGGGCGGCTACACCTTC

v_call: TRBV5-5
d_call: .
j_call: TRBJ2-3
clone_size: .
cdr3_aa: CASSFVGSDTQYF
cdr3_nt: TGTGCCAGCAGCTTTGTGGGGTCAGATACGCAGTATTTT

v_call: TRBV18
d_call: TRBD1
j_call: TRBJ2-3
clone_size: .
cdr3_aa: CASSPLQGALTIDTQYF
cdr3_nt: TGTGCCAGCTCACCACTACAGGGGGCCCTAACTATTGATACGCAGTATTTT

v_call: TRBV6-6
d_call: .
j_call: TRBJ1-1
clone_size: .
cdr3_aa: CASTRDTGGTEAFF
cdr3_nt: TGTGCCAGCACTCGGGACACCGGAGGGACTGAAGCTTTCTTT

v_call: TRBV4-3
d_call: .
j_call: TRBJ2-7
clone_size: once
cdr3_aa: CASSQEYRGIAYEQYF
cdr3_nt: TGCGCCAGCAGCCAAGAATACCGGGGGATAGCCTACGAGCAGTACTTC

v_call: TRBV21-1
d_call: .
j_call: TRBJ1-1
clone_size: .
cdr3_aa: CASSKNTGGTEAFF
cdr3_nt: TGTGCCAGCAGCAAAAACACAGGGGGCACTGAAGCTTTCTTT

v_call: TRBV7-2
d_call: .
j_call: TRBJ1-1
clone_size: few
cdr3_aa: CASSLEGVGTEAFF
cdr3_nt: TGTGCCAGCAGCTTAGAAGGGGTCGGGACTGAAGCTTTCTTT

v_call: TRBV4-1
d_call: .
j_call: TRBJ1-2
clone_size: .
cdr3_aa: CASSPAPGQHYGYTF
cdr3_nt: TGCGCCAGCAGCCCCGCTCCGGGCCAGCACTATGGCTACACCTTC

v_call: TRBV11-3
d_call: .
j_call: TRBJ2-5
clone_size: .
cdr3_aa: CASSLGAGLENGETQYF
cdr3_nt: TGTGCCAGCAGCTTAGGGGCAGGCCTTGAAAATGGGGAGACCCAGTACTTC

v_call: TRBV11-3
d_call: TRBD1
j_call: TRBJ2-2
clone_size: .
cdr3_aa: CASSLTGGTGELFF
cdr3_nt: TGTGCCAGCAGCTTGACAGGGGGCACCGGGGAGCTGTTTTTT

v_call: TRBV9
d_call: TRBD2
j_call: TRBJ2-3
clone_size: .
cdr3_aa: CASSVLAGTTDTQYF
cdr3_nt: TGTGCCAGCAGCGTCCTAGCGGGAACCACAGATACGCAGTATTTT

v_call: TRBV6-5
d_call: TRBD1
j_call: TRBJ1-5
clone_size: .
cdr3_aa: CASSDREKQPQHF
cdr3_nt: TGTGCCAGCAGCGACAGGGAGAAACAGCCCCAGCATTTT

v_call: TRBV4-3
d_call: TRBD2
j_call: TRBJ2-1
clone_size: .
cdr3_aa: CASSQEVQLAGRSGNEQFF
cdr3_nt: TGCGCCAGCAGCCAAGAAGTACAACTAGCGGGGCGCTCGGGGAATGAGCAGTTCTTC

v_call: TRBV15
d_call: .
j_call: TRBJ1-3
clone_size: .
cdr3_aa: CATSRDSGRGNTIYF
cdr3_nt: TGTGCCACCAGCAGAGATTCGGGGAGAGGAAACACCATATATTTT

v_call: TRBV4-2
d_call: TRBD1
j_call: TRBJ1-3
clone_size: .
cdr3_aa: CASSQQAGTGTNSGNTIYF
cdr3_nt: TGTGCCAGCAGCCAACAAGCAGGGACAGGTACTAACTCTGGAAACACCATATATTTT

v_call: TRBV5-1
d_call: TRBD1
j_call: TRBJ2-5
clone_size: .
cdr3_aa: CASSLWTGEETQYF
cdr3_nt: TGCGCCAGCAGCTTGTGGACAGGGGAAGAGACCCAGTACTTC

v_call: TRBV28
d_call: .
j_call: TRBJ2-7
clone_size: .
cdr3_aa: CASLSGAGEQYF
cdr3_nt: TGTGCCAGCCTGTCTGGAGCCGGTGAGCAGTACTTC

v_call: TRBV5-1
d_call: .
j_call: TRBJ2-1
clone_size: .
cdr3_aa: CASSPSPFYNEQFF
cdr3_nt: TGCGCCAGCAGCCCATCCCCTTTTTACAATGAGCAGTTCTTC